This TCR beta chain was observed in a study of blood T cell repertoires in COVID-19. Study context: The study drew acute and convalescent COVID-19 samples from the United States, Italy and Spain.

The V gene end was trimmed by 7 bases and the J gene end by 1 base; junction bases not matched to a gene: 3. In germline, CDR1 is SQVTM, CDR2 ANQGSEA. The CDR3 runs to 12 residues. Per the original methods: Quantification of nucleated cells was approximated via reference gene primer amplification. Only in-frame clones appear in the TCRdb table, and some are missing; sequencing was by immunoSEQ multiplex PCR. Clone size and the V and J calls come from that table; the DNA yielded D and trimming. The sample holds roughly 200,000 clones, around 90% seen once. Participant-given clinical history determined each cohort assignment.

Material: PBMCs or T cells enriched from blood (not recorded which). The chain is built from TRBV29-1 and TRBJ1-1; 7 bases are shared with TRBD1. This clonotype originated in a woman in her twenties or thirties who had recovered from COVID-19. CDR3 protein: CSGRGWNTEAFF. The DNA of the CDR3 is TGCAGCGGCAGGGGGTGGAACACTGAAGCTTTCTTT.